The clone carrying this TCR beta chain was seen more than once but under ten times. Trimming removed 1 base at V and 8 bases at J, with 12 bases between. CDR3 length: 14 residues. The germline gives CDR1 MNHNY, CDR2 SVGAGI (reference sequence). This specimen comes from a study of human T cells and chemical hapten exposure. A single record per CDR3 protein comes from TCRdb applying MiXCR to the RACE reads. This table has over 300,000 distinct CDR3 sequences, around 5.5% appearing once. As to time point: pre-sensitization, week 0. Described treatment: therapeutic diphenylcyclopropenone sensitization with weekly scalp DPC.

This TCR came from a woman in her 50s with alopecia areata. Some clones in this sample may be carry-over from other donors' samples. The genes are TRBV6-6 and TRBJ1-5; D not resolved. The starting material was whole blood, obtained in connection with sensitization to the hapten diphenylcyclopropenone (DPC). As DNA, the CDR3 is TGTGCCAGCAGTTACTTTTCGCGTGCAGAGCCCCAGCATTTT. Translation: CASSYFSRAEPQHF.